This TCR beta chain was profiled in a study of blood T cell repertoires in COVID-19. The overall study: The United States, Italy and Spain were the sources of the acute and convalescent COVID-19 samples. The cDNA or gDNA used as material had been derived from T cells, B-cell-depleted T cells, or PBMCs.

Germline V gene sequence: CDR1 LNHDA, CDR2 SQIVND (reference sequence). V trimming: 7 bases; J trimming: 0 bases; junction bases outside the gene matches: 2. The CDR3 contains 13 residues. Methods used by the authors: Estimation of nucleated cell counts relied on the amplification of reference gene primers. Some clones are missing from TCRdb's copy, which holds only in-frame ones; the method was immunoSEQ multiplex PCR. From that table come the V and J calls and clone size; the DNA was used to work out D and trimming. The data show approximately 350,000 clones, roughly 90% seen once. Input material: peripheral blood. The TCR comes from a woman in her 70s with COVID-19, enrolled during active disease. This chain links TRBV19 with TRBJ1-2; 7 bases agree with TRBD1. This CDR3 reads CASTGGANYGYTF. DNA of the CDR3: TGTGCCAGTACAGGGGGAGCTAACTATGGCTACACCTTC.